These 19 T cell receptor beta chains were sequenced from one sample in a study of blood T cell repertoires in COVID-19. Repertoires were generated with immunoSEQ multiplex PCR, while TCRdb's copy carries only in-frame clones and drops some. Of approximately 500,000 clones detected, roughly 85% appear once; the ten largest clones hold approximately 3.4%. Material: peripheral blood. Receptors were obtained from a human donor in a cohort sampled during active COVID-19.

The rearrangement links TRBV7-2 to TRBJ2-2; D remains ambiguous. The germline gives CDR1 SGHTA, CDR2 FQGNSA. The CDR3 has 15 residues. The V gene lost 7 bases and the J gene lost 0 bases, with 12 bases spanning the gap. The CDR3 region has the DNA TGTGCCAGCACGAAGCCCCCATCGAACACCGGGGAGCTGTTTTTT. Its translation is CASTKPPSNTGELFF.

The genes are TRBV11-1 and TRBJ2-7; TRBD1 aligns across 8 bases. V was clipped by 1 base and J by 2 bases; unmatched bases: 4. The CDR3 has 15 amino acids. The germline V gene has CDR1 SGHAT and CDR2 FQDESV (reference sequence). The CDR3 protein is CASSLGTGLAYEQYF. The DNA of the CDR3 is TGTGCCAGCAGCTTAGGGACAGGGTTGGCCTACGAGCAGTACTTC.

The genes are TRBV7-2 and TRBJ2-1; maybe TRBD2 (5 bases). CDR3 length: 14 residues. V dropped 2 bases and J dropped 5 bases, with 10 bases sitting between them. Germline assignment: CDR1 SGHTA and CDR2 FQGNSA. CDR3 in amino acids: CASSLLRENNEQFF. Here the CDR3 DNA reads TGTGCCAGCAGCTTACTAAGGGAGAACAATGAGCAGTTCTTC.

V is TRBV28 and J is TRBJ1-2, with 9 bases that match TRBD1. With 6 bases clipped from V and 0 bases from J, the junction kept 11 bases outside the gene matches. The germline gives CDR1 MDHEN, CDR2 SYDVKM. This CDR3 region has 17 residues. Here the CDR3 DNA reads TGTGCCAGCAGCGAAATACAGGGGGCTCTATCTAACTATGGCTACACCTTC. Translation: CASSEIQGALSNYGYTF.

V usage is TRBV5-1 and J usage is TRBJ2-3, with 7 bases that match TRBD2. Germline CDR1 SGHRS, CDR2 YFSETQ. V was clipped by 9 bases and J by 0 bases; unmatched bases: 4. This CDR3 spans 13 amino acids. The CDR3 DNA is TGCGCCACCGGTAGCGGGAGCACAGATACGCAGTATTTT. Amino acids: CATGSGSTDTQYF.

The chain employs TRBV6-5 and TRBJ2-2, with D possibly matching TRBD1 (5 bases). V dropped 5 bases and J dropped 5 bases, with 9 bases sitting between them. Germline CDR1 is MNHEY and CDR2 is SVGAGI. The CDR3 covers 13 residues. The CDR3 region has the DNA TGTGCCAGCAGTCAAAGACAGACCGGGGAGCTGTTTTTT. Amino acids: CASSQRQTGELFF.

This chain's CDR3 is CASSRDLHQSGTQYF. The CDR3 DNA is TGTGCCAGCAGCCGAGACTTACACCAGAGCGGGACCCAGTACTTC. The J gene is TRBJ2-5, the V gene TRBV5-6; TRBD2 is a possible D gene (5 bases). The CDR3 length is 15 residues. Trimming removed 4 bases at V and 7 bases at J, with 20 bases between. From germline, CDR1 is SGHDT and CDR2 YYEEEE.

This rearrangement joins TRBV15 to TRBJ1-5, with D possibly being TRBD1 (6 bases). The V and J ends lost 3 bases and 4 bases respectively, with 19 bases between them. This CDR3 contains 17 residues. Germline CDR1 reads LNHNV; CDR2 reads YYDKDF (reference sequence). The CDR3 DNA sequence: TGTGCCACCAGCAGGGATTTTCATACAGGGCAAAATCAGCCCCAGCATTTT. Amino acid sequence: CATSRDFHTGQNQPQHF. Full variable domain (missing parts from reference TRBV15 and TRBJ1-5): DAMVIQNPRYQVTQFGKPVTLSCSQTLNHNVMYWYQQKSSQAPKLLFHYYDKDFNNEADTPDNFQSRRPNTSFCFLDIRSPGLGDTAMYLCATSRDFHTGQNQPQHFGDGTRLSIL.

This chain uses TRBV5-4 with TRBJ2-5; TRBD2 agrees at 9 bases. Germline lookup yields CDR1 SGHNT and CDR2 YYREEE (reference sequence). The CDR3 is made up of 16 amino acids. The V segment lost 0 bases and the J segment 1 base; nucleotides outside the gene matches: 4. CDR3 in amino acids: CASSLGGGRAQETQYF. The CDR3 DNA sequence: TGTGCCAGCAGCTTGGGAGGCGGGAGGGCCCAAGAGACCCAGTACTTC.

V gene TRBV4-1 combines with J gene TRBJ1-2, with D uncertain. Germline assignment: CDR1 MGHRA and CDR2 YSYEKL. The CDR3 has 14 amino acids. With 1 base removed from V and 3 bases from J, the gap between germline ends came to 9 bases. The CDR3 region has the DNA TGCGCCAGCAGCCAAGTGAGGCTCTACTATGGCTACACCTTC. Translating it yields CASSQVRLYYGYTF.

The chain carries TRBV6-1 and TRBJ2-7; unclear D gene. CDR1 and CDR2 from the germline V gene are MNHNS and SASEGT. The ends were cut back, 1 base at V and 5 bases at J, with 12 bases in the middle. The CDR3 runs 14 residues. The CDR3: CASSEGLERNEQYF. The CDR3 nucleotides are TGTGCCAGCAGTGAAGGTCTAGAACGAAACGAGCAGTACTTC.

The table lists this clone with a count of one. The chain employs TRBV3-1 (or the pseudogene TRBV3-2) and TRBJ1-3, with 7 bases matching TRBD1. V lost 3 bases and J lost 2; bases outside the gene matches: 4. The CDR3 is 15 residues long. CDR1 is LGHDT and CDR2 is YNNKEL in the germline V gene (reference sequence). DNA for the CDR3: TGTGCCAGCAGCCACGGGACAGCAGCTGGAAACACCATATATTTT. Protein sequence: CASSHGTAAGNTIYF.

This clone was counted only a few times. The V call is TRBV14, the J call TRBJ1-1; D remains ambiguous. Looked up from germline, CDR1 is SGHDN and CDR2 is FVKESK. The CDR3 runs 13 residues. V lost 3 bases to trimming and J lost 4 bases, with 9 bases between them. CDR3 in amino acids: CASSQSLRTEAFF. DNA of the CDR3: TGTGCCAGCAGCCAGAGTCTGCGCACTGAAGCTTTCTTT.

The chain carries TRBV9 and TRBJ1-4; the match to TRBD1 covers 8 bases. There are 15 residues in the CDR3. The J segment lost 3 bases and the V segment lost 4 bases, leaving 5 bases of the junction unmatched. Per germline, CDR1 SGDLS and CDR2 YYNGEE. The CDR3 protein is CASSSQGAANEKLFF. The DNA of the CDR3 is TGTGCCAGCAGCTCCCAGGGGGCAGCTAATGAAAAACTGTTTTTT.

This clone was counted a few times. The chain couples TRBV12-5 to TRBJ1-1; 8 positions agree with TRBD1. The CDR3 extends over 18 amino acids. Germline-derived CDR1 and CDR2 are LGHNT and FRNRAP. V was pared by 1 base and J by 0 bases, with 10 bases of the junction left unmatched. DNA for the CDR3: TGTGCTAGTGGTTTGGGACAGGGGCGCGGGGATTTGAACACTGAAGCTTTCTTT. Its translation is CASGLGQGRGDLNTEAFF.

This chain connects TRBV7-3 to TRBJ1-5; TRBD1 is a possible D gene (6 bases). Trimming left V 8 bases short and J 6 bases short, with 20 bases between. This CDR3 is 15 amino acids long. Germline CDR1 SGHTA, CDR2 FQGTGA. Here the CDR3 DNA reads TGTGCCAGCTGGCGGGGGGAGACAGGACCTCAGCCCCAGCATTTT. This gives the protein CASWRGETGPQPQHF.

CDR3 DNA sequence: TGTGCCAGCAGGACTAGGACGGAAGATACGCAGTATTTT. The encoded protein is CASRTRTEDTQYF. V and J are TRBV6-5 and TRBJ2-3, with D possibly being TRBD2 (6 bases). The CDR3 sequence is 13 residues long. Germline V CDR1 and CDR2: MNHEY, SVGAGI. The V end was cut by 6 bases, the J end by 5 bases, with 12 bases between.

DNA for the CDR3: TGCGCCAGCAGCCAAGTCCAGACAGTTAGGGATGAGCAGTTCTTC. As protein: CASSQVQTVRDEQFF. V gene TRBV4-1 combines with J gene TRBJ2-1; D perhaps matches TRBD1 (5 bases). V shed 1 base and J shed 8 bases, with 15 bases lying between them. This CDR3 spans 15 amino acids. Germline assignment: CDR1 MGHRA and CDR2 YSYEKL.

V is TRBV15 and J is TRBJ2-5; D is unclear. The CDR3 is made up of 12 amino acids. Germline V gene data show CDR1 as LNHNV and CDR2 as YYDKDF (reference sequence). V was pared by 1 base and J by 4 bases, with 4 bases between. CDR3 in amino acids: CATSRVRETQYF. The CDR3, as DNA: TGTGCCACCAGCAGAGTGAGAGAGACCCAGTACTTC.